This entry lists 9 T cell receptor beta chains sequenced from one sample in a study of cytomegalovirus exposure and HLA in healthy donors. 13 Jbeta primers and 60 Vbeta primers were used for the PCR. Produced via immunoSEQ multiplex PCR; TCRdb's table is partial and in-frame only. Listed are more than 70,000 clones; approximately 1.6% falls within the top ten. What was sequenced was PBMCs. These receptors originate from a woman aged 55-70 years in good health and CMV-seronegative.

The chain couples TRBV18 to TRBJ2-6; D is unresolved. Germline V CDR1 and CDR2: KGHSH, LQKENI. V lost 3 bases and J lost 0, with 12 bases in between. The CDR3 consists of 17 residues. CDR3 region: CASSPNSEYSGANVLTF. CDR3 in DNA: TGTGCCAGCTCACCGAATTCCGAGTACTCTGGGGCCAACGTCCTGACTTTC.

This chain connects TRBV18 to TRBJ2-4, with D tentatively TRBD2 (6 bases). The CDR3 extends over 17 amino acids. Trimming took 2 bases from V and 2 from J, leaving 16 bases between them. The germline gives CDR1 KGHSH, CDR2 LQKENI. CDR3 in DNA: TGTGCCAGCTCACCAGTCGGAGGGCCGGGAACCAAAAACATTCAGTACTTC. Its translation: CASSPVGGPGTKNIQYF. The full variable domain, its missing parts supplied by reference TRBV18 and TRBJ2-4, is NAGVMQNPRHLVRRRGQEARLRCSPMKGHSHVYWYRQLPEEGLKFMVYLQKENIIDESGMPKERFSAEFPKEGPSILRIQQVVRGDSAAYFCASSPVGGPGTKNIQYFGAGTRLSVL.

The chain is built from TRBV6-5 and TRBJ2-7, with 8 bases aligning to TRBD2. The ends lost 0 bases at V and 7 bases at J; junction bases unmatched: 8. The CDR3 has 15 residues. The germline V gene encodes CDR1 MNHEY and CDR2 SVGAGI. The CDR3, as DNA: TGTGCCAGCAGTTACTCACCGGGACTAGGGGGTGAGCAGTACTTC. This gives the protein CASSYSPGLGGEQYF.

V usage is TRBV28 and J usage is TRBJ1-2; a weak D match, TRBD1 (6 bases). The CDR3 sequence is 15 residues long. Trimming stripped 5 bases from V and 5 bases from J, with 18 bases between. Germline CDR1 and CDR2: MDHEN and SYDVKM. The CDR3 here is CASSPQGEGGYGYTF. For the CDR3, the DNA is TGTGCCAGCAGTCCACAGGGAGAGGGGGGGTATGGCTACACCTTC.

The gene calls are TRBV28 and TRBJ2-7; D ambiguous. V lost 1 base and J lost 2, with 6 bases in between. The CDR3 is 13 residues long. In germline, CDR1 is MDHEN, CDR2 SYDVKM. The CDR3 DNA reads TGTGCCAGCAGTTTATCCCCCGCCTACGAGCAGTACTTC. This sequence encodes CASSLSPAYEQYF.

The chain combines TRBV19 with TRBJ1-1; D perhaps matches TRBD1 (6 bases). This CDR3 comprises 13 residues. V lost 7 bases, J lost 1 base, and 10 bases lay in between. Germline-derived CDR1 and CDR2 are LNHDA and SQIVND (reference sequence). CDR3 amino acids: CASNGQPNTEAFF. DNA for the CDR3: TGTGCCAGTAATGGACAGCCGAACACTGAAGCTTTCTTT.

CDR3 nucleotides: TGCGCCAGCAGTTGGGCGGCGGGAGAAGCCTACGAGCAGTACTTC. It is translated as CASSWAAGEAYEQYF. The J gene is TRBJ2-7, the V gene TRBV4-3, with TRBD2 matching over 7 bases. Germline V CDR1 and CDR2: LGHNA, YSLEER. With V trimmed by 6 bases and J by 2 bases, 10 bases remained unmatched. The CDR3 totals 15 residues.

The chain employs TRBV28 and TRBJ2-3; D remains ambiguous. The CDR3 has 15 residues. Germline assignment: CDR1 MDHEN and CDR2 SYDVKM. Trimming pared 4 bases from V and 7 bases from J, leaving 18 bases between. The CDR3 bases are TGTGCCAGCAGTTCCCGCGGCCCTTTACAAAATACGCAGTATTTT. Translating it yields CASSSRGPLQNTQYF. Looking up the rest from reference TRBV28 and TRBJ2-3 gives the full variable domain: DVKVTQSSRYLVKRTGEKVFLECVQDMDHENMFWYRQDPGLGLRLIYFSYDVKMKEKGDIPEGYSVSREKKERFSLILESASTNQTSMYLCASSSRGPLQNTQYFGPGTRLTVL.

CDR3 coding DNA: TGTGCCAGCAGTTACAAGTTGGGGGCGGATTCACCCCTCCACTTT. It encodes CASSYKLGADSPLHF. The chain employs TRBV6-5 and TRBJ1-6; perhaps TRBD1 as D (6 bases). CDR3 length: 15 amino acids. The germline V gene encodes CDR1 MNHEY and CDR2 SVGAGI. V was cut by 2 bases and J by 8 bases, with 13 bases left in between.